A single sample gave rise to the 10 T cell receptor beta chains below, sequenced in a study of Ad26.COV2.S vaccination and SARS-CoV-2 variants. Treatment denoted: 15 to 20 received Ad26.COV2.S at low or high dose, single or two shots; about 5 received placebo; per-sample allocation not given. Vaccine and placebo recipients were sampled on day 63 after the first injection. Clones were sequenced by immunoSEQ multiplex PCR, and TCRdb holds only the in-frame ones, with some missing. The sample includes about 480,000 clones, around nine tenths of them seen just once. Sequencing was performed on peripheral blood, taken in a trial of Ad26.COV2.S vaccine versus placebo. The receptor source for this set is a person between 18 and 65 years old who received the Ad26.COV2.S COVID-19 vaccine or a placebo.

V usage is TRBV19 and J usage is TRBJ2-2; 11 bases agree with TRBD2. The CDR3 is 18 residues long. The germline V gene has CDR1 LNHDA and CDR2 SQIVND (reference sequence). The ends lost 3 bases at V and 7 bases at J; junction bases unmatched: 13. CDR3 coding DNA: TGTGCCAGTAGTATTTCGTCTAGCGGGAGGAGTTGGATCGGGGAGCTGTTTTTT. Encoded protein: CASSISSSGRSWIGELFF.

This rearrangement joins TRBV5-4 to TRBJ2-2, with D hard to call. Trimming shortened V by 1 base and J by 5 bases, and 12 bases separated the two germline ends. CDR1 SGHNT and CDR2 YYREEE come from the germline V gene (reference sequence). This CDR3 is 15 amino acids long. The CDR3 region is CASSLTIRGTGELFF. The CDR3, as DNA: TGTGCCAGCAGCTTGACCATACGTGGAACCGGGGAGCTGTTTTTT.

The chain couples TRBV5-1 to TRBJ2-5, with D possibly being TRBD1 (5 bases). The germline CDR1 and CDR2 sequences are SGHRS and YFSETQ. The CDR3 loop spans 14 amino acids. V was shortened by 0 bases and J by 5 bases, with 11 bases between the two germline ends. In DNA form, the CDR3 reads TGCGCCAGCAGCTTGGGGACAATTCCGGAGACCCAGTACTTC. This gives the protein CASSLGTIPETQYF.

Written as DNA, the CDR3 is TGTGCCAGCAGTTTGAGGCTGAATACGCAGTATTTT. This translates into CASSLRLNTQYF. V usage is TRBV28 and J usage is TRBJ2-3; D not certain. This CDR3 has 12 amino acids. Germline V gene data show CDR1 as MDHEN and CDR2 as SYDVKM. Trimming took off 3 bases at V and 7 bases at J, with 8 bases between the two ends.

This sequence joins TRBV19 and TRBJ2-7; D might be TRBD1 (6 bases). Germline V CDR1 and CDR2: LNHDA, SQIVND (reference sequence). V was clipped by 6 bases and J by 2 bases, with 17 bases between them. The CDR3 extends over 15 amino acids. CDR3 region: CASREGTRATYEQYF. The CDR3 region has the DNA TGTGCCAGTAGGGAAGGGACACGCGCTACCTACGAGCAGTACTTC.

The chain joins TRBV4-1 to TRBJ1-6; D is ambiguous. V was cut by 0 bases and J by 7 bases, with 10 bases left in between. Per germline, CDR1 MGHRA and CDR2 YSYEKL. This CDR3 region has 15 residues. The chain's CDR3 is CASSQDDLENSPLHF. In nucleotides, the CDR3 is TGCGCCAGCAGCCAAGATGATCTGGAAAATTCACCCCTCCACTTT.

The J gene is TRBJ2-4, the V gene TRBV20-1; D not certain. The CDR3 consists of 10 residues. CDR1 DFQATT and CDR2 SNEGSKA come from the germline V gene (reference sequence). V gave up 3 bases and J gave up 11 bases, with 8 bases separating them. The CDR3 DNA reads as TGCAGTGCTAGTTACCAGCTTCAGTACTTC. Protein sequence: CSASYQLQYF.

This clone was found once. This chain uses TRBV7-3 with TRBJ2-5; the match to TRBD1 covers 9 bases. The CDR3 extends over 13 amino acids. V lost 5 bases to trimming and J lost 5 bases; unmatched junction nucleotides: 3. CDR1 SGHTA and CDR2 FQGTGA come from the germline V gene. CDR3 DNA: TGTGCCAGCAGCCCCGGACAGGGGGAGACCCAGTACTTC. Translated, it gives CASSPGQGETQYF.

This clone was counted once. The chain couples TRBV15 to TRBJ2-3; TRBD2 might be the D (6 bases). CDR3 size: 15 residues. The germline gives CDR1 LNHNV, CDR2 YYDKDF (reference sequence). Trimming cost V 4 bases and J 5 bases, with 16 bases left between them. CDR3 residues: CATSKTRDLVDTQYF. CDR3 coding DNA: TGTGCCACCAGCAAGACGCGGGATCTGGTAGATACGCAGTATTTT.

V is TRBV20-1 and J is TRBJ2-5; D not resolved. The CDR3 sequence is 11 residues long. Looked up from germline, CDR1 is DFQATT and CDR2 is SNEGSKA (reference sequence). The germline V and J ends were trimmed by 0 bases and 13 bases, with 12 bases remaining between them. The CDR3, as DNA: TGCAGTGCTAGAGACCCCCCCAATACGTACTTC. It translates to CSARDPPNTYF.